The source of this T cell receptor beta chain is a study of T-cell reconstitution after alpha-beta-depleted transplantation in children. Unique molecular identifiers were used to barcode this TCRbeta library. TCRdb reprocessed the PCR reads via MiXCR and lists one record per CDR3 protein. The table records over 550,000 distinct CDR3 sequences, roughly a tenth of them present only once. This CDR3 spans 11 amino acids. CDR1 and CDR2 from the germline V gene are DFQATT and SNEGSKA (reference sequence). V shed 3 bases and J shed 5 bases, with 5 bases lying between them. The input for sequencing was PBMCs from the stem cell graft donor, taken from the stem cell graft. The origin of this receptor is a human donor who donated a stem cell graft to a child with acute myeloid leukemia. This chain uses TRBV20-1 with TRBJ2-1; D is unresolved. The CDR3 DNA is TGCAGTGCTAGTACTCACAATGAGCAGTTCTTC. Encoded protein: CSASTHNEQFF.